This TCR beta chain emerged from a study of T cells after yellow fever vaccination. Study information: SMART-Seq v4 Ultra Low Input served to prepare low-cell-number fractions. Findings and caveats of the study: FACS-sorted repertoires might harbor abundant contaminating clonotypes from the bulk population. Some clonotypes were seen in both the CD4 and the CD8 compartments. These made up a small share and likely arose from convergent recombination.

This clonotype has a handful of counts. Antigen unknown. 5'RACE template switching generated TCR cDNA, adding a universal primer site and UMIs. Via MiXCR, TCRdb re-called the 5' RACE reads, giving one row per CDR3 protein. This table holds hundreds of thousands of distinct CDR3 sequences, less than 20% found once. V lost 1 base and J lost 5; bases outside the gene matches: 11. This CDR3 has 17 residues. CDR1 LGHDT and CDR2 YNNKEL come from the germline V gene (reference sequence). This rearrangement joins TRBV3-1 to TRBJ1-5; 7 bases fit TRBD1. The sequence was obtained from a man younger than 35 who received the YFV17D yellow fever vaccine. Sample: PBMCs, taken less than 6 days after the first yellow fever vaccination. The CDR3 here is CASSQGRGLGAYQPQHF. The CDR3 DNA reads as TGTGCCAGCAGCCAAGGTAGGGGGCTGGGGGCCTATCAGCCCCAGCATTTT.